Listed here are 13 T cell receptor beta chains from one sample, sequenced in a study of tumor-infiltrating lymphocytes in localized non-small cell lung cancer. Data came from immunoSEQ multiplex PCR; TCRdb stores just in-frame clones and leaves some out. The data show about 13,000 clones, approximately 81% seen once. The sample taken for sequencing was uninvolved lung tissue not adjacent to the tumor. These receptor sequences come from a human donor with non-small cell lung cancer.

J is TRBJ1-2 and V is TRBV6-5; no reliable D call. CDR1 is MNHEY, CDR2 SVGAGI, per germline. V was cut by 2 bases and J by 6 bases, with 13 bases left in between. The CDR3 sequence is 14 residues long. CDR3 protein: CASSYRGELNGYTF. In DNA, the CDR3 is TGTGCCAGCAGTTACCGTGGGGAGCTCAATGGCTACACCTTC.

This chain connects TRBV19 to TRBJ2-7; 9 nucleotides line up with TRBD2. Germline V gene sequence: CDR1 LNHDA, CDR2 SQIVND (reference sequence). The CDR3 is 14 amino acids. With 5 bases clipped from V and 2 bases from J, the junction kept 4 bases outside the gene matches. The CDR3 sequence is CASSLAGGPYEQYF. The CDR3 region has the DNA TGTGCCAGTAGTCTGGCGGGAGGGCCCTACGAGCAGTACTTC. Full variable domain (remainder filled in from reference TRBV19 and TRBJ2-7): DGGITQSPKYLFRKEGQNVTLSCEQNLNHDAMYWYRQDPGQGLRLIYYSQIVNDFQKGDIAEGYSVSREKKESFPLTVTSAQKNPTAFYLCASSLAGGPYEQYFGPGTRLTVT.

V is TRBV11-2 and J is TRBJ2-2; 8 nucleotides align to TRBD2. Trimming at V came to 2 bases and at J to 3 bases, leaving 2 bases not matched to a gene. The germline V gene has CDR1 SGHAT and CDR2 FQNNGV. This CDR3 is 15 amino acids long. The CDR3 coding sequence is TGTGCCAGCAGCTTACTAGCGGGTTACACCGGGGAGCTGTTTTTT. It codes for CASSLLAGYTGELFF.

V usage is TRBV5-6 and J usage is TRBJ2-7, with TRBD1 matching over 9 bases. Germline-derived CDR1 and CDR2 are SGHDT and YYEEEE. The CDR3 extends over 16 amino acids. J gave up 3 bases and V 5 bases, and 12 bases lay outside the gene matches. The DNA for the CDR3 is TGTGCCAGCAGTCACTATAGGACAGGGGTTTTCTACGAGCAGTACTTC. This sequence encodes CASSHYRTGVFYEQYF. The full variable domain, with the rest looked up from reference TRBV5-6 and TRBJ2-7, is DAGVTQSPTHLIKTRGQQVTLRCSPKSGHDTVSWYQQALGQGPQFIFQYYEEEERQRGNFPDRFSGHQFPNYSSELNVNALLLGDSALYLCASSHYRTGVFYEQYFGPGTRLTVT.

The CDR3 loop is CASSENQGRTYEQYF. The CDR3 nucleotides read TGTGCCAGCAGTGAAAACCAGGGACGAACCTACGAGCAGTACTTC. This rearrangement joins TRBV2 to TRBJ2-7, with D perhaps TRBD1 or TRBD2 (5 bases each). The CDR3 is 15 amino acids. V gave up 2 bases and J gave up 2 bases, with 13 bases separating them. The germline V gene has CDR1 SNHLY and CDR2 FYNNEI.

This clone is a singleton in its sample. The rearrangement joins TRBV29-1 to TRBJ2-7; the D is unclear. The V and J ends lost 4 bases and 5 bases respectively, with 15 bases between them. This CDR3 is 13 amino acids long. CDR1 SQVTM and CDR2 ANQGSEA come from the germline V gene. The CDR3 DNA sequence: TGCAGCGTTGGGTATAAGAAGGCCCACGAGCAGTACTTC. Translated, it gives CSVGYKKAHEQYF.

V gene TRBV28 combines with J gene TRBJ2-2; TRBD1 agrees at 7 bases. The junction had 3 bases not matched to a gene; V was cut back by 5 bases and J by 3 bases. This CDR3 comprises 14 residues. The V gene's germline CDR1 is MDHEN and CDR2 SYDVKM. The CDR3 loop reads CASSPGTDTGELFF. Here the CDR3 DNA reads TGTGCCAGCAGTCCCGGGACAGACACCGGGGAGCTGTTTTTT. Complete variable domain (other parts from reference TRBV28 and TRBJ2-2): DVKVTQSSRYLVKRTGEKVFLECVQDMDHENMFWYRQDPGLGLRLIYFSYDVKMKEKGDIPEGYSVSREKKERFSLILESASTNQTSMYLCASSPGTDTGELFFGEGSRLTVL.

The rearrangement uses TRBV19 and TRBJ1-5; a weak D match, TRBD1 (5 bases). The germline V gene encodes CDR1 LNHDA and CDR2 SQIVND (reference sequence). V was shortened by 4 bases and J by 3 bases, with 13 bases between the two germline ends. The CDR3 is 15 residues long. DNA for the CDR3: TGTGCCAGTAGTAAAAAACAGGCAAACAATCAGCCCCAGCATTTT. It yields the protein CASSKKQANNQPQHF.

The chain links TRBV5-4 to TRBJ2-5; no reliable D call. The CDR3 spans 16 residues. The V end was cut by 0 bases, the J end by 2 bases, with 14 bases between. From germline, CDR1 is SGHNT and CDR2 YYREEE (reference sequence). For the CDR3, the DNA is TGTGCCAGCAGCTTGGGACCTTGGGGTGAGCAAGAGACCCAGTACTTC. Protein: CASSLGPWGEQETQYF.

This clone was observed once. This chain connects TRBV9 to TRBJ2-1; D may be TRBD2 (6 bases). V lost 3 bases, J lost 5 bases, and 12 bases lay in between. Germline CDR1 and CDR2: SGDLS and YYNGEE. CDR3 length: 14 amino acids. In DNA form, the CDR3 reads TGTGCCAGCAGCGCATCAGGAGGGAACAATGAGCAGTTCTTC. This encodes CASSASGGNNEQFF.

This clone occurred a few times. V usage is TRBV19 and J usage is TRBJ2-1; 10 nucleotides line up with TRBD1. CDR3 size: 15 residues. Germline lookup yields CDR1 LNHDA and CDR2 SQIVND (reference sequence). V shed 1 base, J shed 4 bases, and the junction held 1 base outside the gene matches. The CDR3 DNA is TGTGCCAGTAGTATAGGGGACAGGGGTTACAATGAGCAGTTCTTC. Amino acids: CASSIGDRGYNEQFF.

The chain recombines TRBV19 with TRBJ2-7; 8 nucleotides line up with TRBD1. CDR1 is LNHDA and CDR2 is SQIVND in the germline V gene (reference sequence). The J segment lost 6 bases and the V segment lost 10 bases, leaving 14 bases of the junction unmatched. The CDR3 has 14 residues. The CDR3 loop is CATQDRAVSREQYF. CDR3 sequence (DNA): TGTGCCACTCAGGACAGGGCAGTCTCTCGCGAGCAGTACTTC.

This chain uses TRBV5-1 with TRBJ2-2; TRBD2 matches at 14 bases. Germline assignment: CDR1 SGHRS and CDR2 YFSETQ. Trimming cost V 9 bases and J 2 bases; bases outside gene matches: 3. The CDR3 is 15 amino acids. The CDR3 here is CATTSGGANTGELFF. CDR3 DNA sequence: TGCGCCACGACTAGCGGGGGGGCTAACACCGGGGAGCTGTTTTTT.